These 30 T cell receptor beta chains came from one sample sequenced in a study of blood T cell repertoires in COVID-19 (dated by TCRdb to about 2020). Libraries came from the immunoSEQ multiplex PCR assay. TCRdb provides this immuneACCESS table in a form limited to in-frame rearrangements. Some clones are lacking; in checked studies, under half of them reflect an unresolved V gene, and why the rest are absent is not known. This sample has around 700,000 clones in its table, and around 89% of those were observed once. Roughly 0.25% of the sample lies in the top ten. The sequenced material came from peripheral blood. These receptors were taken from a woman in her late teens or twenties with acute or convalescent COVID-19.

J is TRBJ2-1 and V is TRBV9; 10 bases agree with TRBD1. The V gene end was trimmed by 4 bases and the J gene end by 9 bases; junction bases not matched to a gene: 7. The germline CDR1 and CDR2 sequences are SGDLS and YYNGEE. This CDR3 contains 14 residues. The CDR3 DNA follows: TGTGCCAGCAGCTTGGGACAGGGGAACGGTGAGCAGTTCTTC. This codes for CASSLGQGNGEQFF.

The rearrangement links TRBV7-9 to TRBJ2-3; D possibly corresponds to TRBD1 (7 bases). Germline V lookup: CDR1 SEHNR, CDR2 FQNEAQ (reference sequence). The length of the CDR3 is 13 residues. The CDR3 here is CAKGGQSTDTQYF. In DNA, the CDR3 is TGTGCAAAGGGGGGACAGAGCACAGATACGCAGTATTTT.

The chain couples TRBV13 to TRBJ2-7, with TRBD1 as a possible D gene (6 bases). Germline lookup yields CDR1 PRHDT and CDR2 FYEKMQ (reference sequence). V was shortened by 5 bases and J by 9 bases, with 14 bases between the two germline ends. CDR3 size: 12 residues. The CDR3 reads CASSDGQSGQYF. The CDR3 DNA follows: TGTGCCAGCAGCGACGGACAGTCAGGGCAGTACTTC.

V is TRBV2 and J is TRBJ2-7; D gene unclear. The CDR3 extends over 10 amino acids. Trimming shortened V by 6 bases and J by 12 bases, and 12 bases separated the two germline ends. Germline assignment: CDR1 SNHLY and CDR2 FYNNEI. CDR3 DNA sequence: TGTGCCAGCAGAGTGGCGGTCCTGTACTTC. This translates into CASRVAVLYF.

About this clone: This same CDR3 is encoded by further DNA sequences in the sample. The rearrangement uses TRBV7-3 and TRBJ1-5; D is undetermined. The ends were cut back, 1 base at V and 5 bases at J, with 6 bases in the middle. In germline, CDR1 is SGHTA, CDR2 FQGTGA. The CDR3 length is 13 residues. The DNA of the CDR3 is TGTGCCAGCAGCTTAAGCGGAGATCAGCCCCAGCATTTT. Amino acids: CASSLSGDQPQHF.

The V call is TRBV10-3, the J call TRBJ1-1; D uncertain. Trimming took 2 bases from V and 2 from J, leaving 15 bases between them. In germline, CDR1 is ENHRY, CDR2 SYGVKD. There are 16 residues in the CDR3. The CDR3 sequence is CAISESWVTGNTEAFF. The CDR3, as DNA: TGTGCCATCAGTGAGAGTTGGGTGACTGGTAACACTGAAGCTTTCTTT.

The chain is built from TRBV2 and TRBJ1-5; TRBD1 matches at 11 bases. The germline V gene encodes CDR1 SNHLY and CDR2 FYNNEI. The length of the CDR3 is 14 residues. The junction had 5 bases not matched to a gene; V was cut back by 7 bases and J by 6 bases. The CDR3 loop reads CASTGTGGGQPQHF. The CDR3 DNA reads TGTGCCAGCACCGGGACAGGGGGTGGTCAGCCCCAGCATTTT.

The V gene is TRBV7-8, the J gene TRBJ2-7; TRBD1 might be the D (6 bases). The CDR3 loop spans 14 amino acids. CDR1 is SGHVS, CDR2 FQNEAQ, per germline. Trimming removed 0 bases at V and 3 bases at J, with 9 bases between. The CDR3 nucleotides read TGTGCCAGCAGCTTAGCCGGACAGAACTACGAGCAGTACTTC. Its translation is CASSLAGQNYEQYF.

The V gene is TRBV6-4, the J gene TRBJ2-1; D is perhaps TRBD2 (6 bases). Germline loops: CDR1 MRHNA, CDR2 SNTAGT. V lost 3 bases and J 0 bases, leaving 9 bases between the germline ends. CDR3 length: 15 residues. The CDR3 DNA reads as TGTGCCAGCAGTGAGGAGGGGAGCTCCTACAATGAGCAGTTCTTC. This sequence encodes CASSEEGSSYNEQFF.

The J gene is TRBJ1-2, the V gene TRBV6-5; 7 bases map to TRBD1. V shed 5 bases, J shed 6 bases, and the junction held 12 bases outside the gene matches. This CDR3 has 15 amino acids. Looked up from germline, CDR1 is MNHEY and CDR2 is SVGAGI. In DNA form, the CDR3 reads TGTGCCAGCAGTACAGGGACAGAGACCTCCCATGGCTACACCTTC. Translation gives CASSTGTETSHGYTF.

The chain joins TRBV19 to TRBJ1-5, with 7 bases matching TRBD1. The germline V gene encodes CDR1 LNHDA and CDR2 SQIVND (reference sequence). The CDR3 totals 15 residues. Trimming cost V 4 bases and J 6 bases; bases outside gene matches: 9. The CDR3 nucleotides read TGTGCCAGTAGTACGACAGGGTTTAAAGGTCAGCCCCAGCATTTT. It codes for CASSTTGFKGQPQHF.

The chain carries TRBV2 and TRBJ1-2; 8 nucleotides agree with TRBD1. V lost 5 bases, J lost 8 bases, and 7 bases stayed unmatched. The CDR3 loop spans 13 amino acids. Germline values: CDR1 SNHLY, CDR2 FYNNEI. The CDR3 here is CASSPQGAGGYTF. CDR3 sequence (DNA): TGTGCCAGCAGTCCCCAGGGGGCTGGAGGCTACACCTTC.

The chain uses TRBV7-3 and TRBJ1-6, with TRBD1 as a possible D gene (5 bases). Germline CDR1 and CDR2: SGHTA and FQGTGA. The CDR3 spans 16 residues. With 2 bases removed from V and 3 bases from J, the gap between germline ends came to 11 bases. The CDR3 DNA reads TGTGCCAGCAGCTTAGACAGCTTTATCTATAATTCACCCCTCCACTTT. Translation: CASSLDSFIYNSPLHF.

The CDR3 is CAWSWTDTEAFF. For the CDR3, the DNA is TGTGCCTGGAGTTGGACAGACACTGAAGCTTTCTTT. The chain is built from TRBV30 and TRBJ1-1; D is perhaps TRBD1 (6 bases). CDR1 is GTSNPN and CDR2 is SVGIG in the germline V gene (reference sequence). This CDR3 contains 12 residues. Deletions cut 2 bases from V and 3 bases from J, with 7 bases between.

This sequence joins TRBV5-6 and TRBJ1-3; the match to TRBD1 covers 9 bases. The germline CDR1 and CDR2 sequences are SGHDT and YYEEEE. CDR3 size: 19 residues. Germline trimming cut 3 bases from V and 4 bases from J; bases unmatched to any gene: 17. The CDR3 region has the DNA TGTGCCAGCAGCTCCCGACAGGGGGAGACTAGTCACTCGGGAAACACCATATATTTT. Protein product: CASSSRQGETSHSGNTIYF.

The CDR3 protein is CASRPSAGQGYTF. CDR3 in DNA: TGTGCCAGCAGACCATCGGCGGGGCAAGGCTACACCTTC. The rearrangement joins TRBV27 to TRBJ1-2; a weak D match, TRBD1 (5 bases). The V gene's germline CDR1 is MNHEY and CDR2 SMNVEV (reference sequence). This CDR3 contains 13 residues. V gave up 6 bases and J gave up 8 bases, with 16 bases separating them.

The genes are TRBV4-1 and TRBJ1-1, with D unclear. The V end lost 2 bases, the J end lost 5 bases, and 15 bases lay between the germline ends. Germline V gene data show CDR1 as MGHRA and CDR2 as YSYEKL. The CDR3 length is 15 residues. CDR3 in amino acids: CASSQFRTGRTEAFF. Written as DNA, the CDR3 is TGCGCCAGCAGCCAATTTCGGACGGGAAGGACTGAAGCTTTCTTT.

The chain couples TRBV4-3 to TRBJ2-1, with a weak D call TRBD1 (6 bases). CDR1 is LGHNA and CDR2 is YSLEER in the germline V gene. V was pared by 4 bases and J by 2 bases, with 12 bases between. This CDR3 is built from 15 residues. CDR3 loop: CASSPREGAYNEQFF. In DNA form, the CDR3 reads TGCGCCAGCAGCCCTCGAGAGGGGGCCTACAATGAGCAGTTCTTC.

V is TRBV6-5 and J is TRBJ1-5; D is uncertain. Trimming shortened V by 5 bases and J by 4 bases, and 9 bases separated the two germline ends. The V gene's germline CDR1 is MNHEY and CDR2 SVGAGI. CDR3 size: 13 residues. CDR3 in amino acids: CASSTLSNQPQHF. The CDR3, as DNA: TGTGCCAGCAGTACCCTAAGTAATCAGCCCCAGCATTTT.

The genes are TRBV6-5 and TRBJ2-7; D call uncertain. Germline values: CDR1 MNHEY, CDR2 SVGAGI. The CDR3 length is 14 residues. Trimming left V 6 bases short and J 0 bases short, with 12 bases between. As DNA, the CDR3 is TGTGCCAGCAGCCAGTTCTCCGTCTCCTACGAGCAGTACTTC. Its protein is CASSQFSVSYEQYF.

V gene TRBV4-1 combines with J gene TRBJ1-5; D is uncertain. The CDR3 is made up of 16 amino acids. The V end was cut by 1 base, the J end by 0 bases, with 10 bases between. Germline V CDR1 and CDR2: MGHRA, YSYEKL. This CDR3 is CASSQAASFSNQPQHF. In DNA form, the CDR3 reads TGCGCCAGCAGCCAAGCTGCGTCCTTTAGCAATCAGCCCCAGCATTTT.

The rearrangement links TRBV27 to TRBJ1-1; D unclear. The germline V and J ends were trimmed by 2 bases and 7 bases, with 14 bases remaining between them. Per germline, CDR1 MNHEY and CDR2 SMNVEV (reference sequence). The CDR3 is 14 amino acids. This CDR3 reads CASSLKGGIFEAFF. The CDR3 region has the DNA TGTGCCAGCAGTTTAAAGGGAGGCATTTTTGAAGCTTTCTTT.

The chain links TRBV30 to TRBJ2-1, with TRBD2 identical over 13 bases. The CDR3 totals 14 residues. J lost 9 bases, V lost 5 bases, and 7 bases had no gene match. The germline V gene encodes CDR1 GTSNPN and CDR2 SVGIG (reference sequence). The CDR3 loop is CAWGLAGVGSEQFF. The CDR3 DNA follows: TGTGCCTGGGGACTAGCGGGGGTTGGTAGTGAGCAGTTCTTC.

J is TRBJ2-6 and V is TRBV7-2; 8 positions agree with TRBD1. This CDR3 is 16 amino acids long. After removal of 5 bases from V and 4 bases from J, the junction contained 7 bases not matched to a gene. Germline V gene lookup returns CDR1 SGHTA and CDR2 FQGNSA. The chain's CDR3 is CASSADRAVGANVLTF. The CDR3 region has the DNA TGTGCCAGCAGCGCGGACAGGGCGGTCGGGGCCAACGTCCTGACTTTC.

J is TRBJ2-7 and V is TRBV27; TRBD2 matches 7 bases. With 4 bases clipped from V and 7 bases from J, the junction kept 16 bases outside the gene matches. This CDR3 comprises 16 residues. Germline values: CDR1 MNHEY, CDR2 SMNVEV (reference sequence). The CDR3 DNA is TGTGCCAGCAGTTCCTACAGACTAGCCCCCTCCGGGGAGCAGTACTTC. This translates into CASSSYRLAPSGEQYF.

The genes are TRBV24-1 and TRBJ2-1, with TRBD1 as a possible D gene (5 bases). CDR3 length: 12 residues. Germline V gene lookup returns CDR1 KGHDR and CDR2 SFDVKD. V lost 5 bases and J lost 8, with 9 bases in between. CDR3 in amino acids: CATSGRADEQFF. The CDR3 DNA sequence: TGTGCCACCAGTGGCAGGGCCGATGAGCAGTTCTTC.

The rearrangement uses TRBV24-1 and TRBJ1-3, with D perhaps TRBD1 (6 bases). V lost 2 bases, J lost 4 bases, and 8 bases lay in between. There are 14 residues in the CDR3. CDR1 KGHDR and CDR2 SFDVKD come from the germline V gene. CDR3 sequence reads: CATSDWTDGNTIYF. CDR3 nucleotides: TGTGCCACCAGTGATTGGACAGACGGAAACACCATATATTTT.

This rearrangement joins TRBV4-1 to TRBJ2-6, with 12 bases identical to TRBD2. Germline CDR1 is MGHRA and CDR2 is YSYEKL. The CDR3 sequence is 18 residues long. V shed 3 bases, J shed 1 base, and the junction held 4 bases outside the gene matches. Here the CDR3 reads CASSHATSGGSGANVLTF. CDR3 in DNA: TGCGCCAGCAGCCATGCCACTAGCGGGGGGTCTGGGGCCAACGTCCTGACTTTC.

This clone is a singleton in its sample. CDR3 coding DNA: TGTGCCAGCCCCTGCCAGTCCGTTTCTTACCGTCGGTCTCGGGAGAACACTGAAGCTTTCTTT. Translation: CASPCQSVSYRRSRENTEAFF. The chain joins TRBV27 to TRBJ1-1; D unresolved. V shed 8 bases and J shed 1 base, with 35 bases lying between them. The CDR3 is 21 residues long. Germline V gives CDR1 MNHEY, CDR2 SMNVEV (reference sequence).

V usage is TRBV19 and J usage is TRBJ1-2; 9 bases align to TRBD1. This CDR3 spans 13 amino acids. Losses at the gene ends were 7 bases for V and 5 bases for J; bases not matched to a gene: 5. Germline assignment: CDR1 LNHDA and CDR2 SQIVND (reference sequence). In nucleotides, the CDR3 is TGTGCCAGTATAGGGGACAGGGAATATGGCTACACCTTC. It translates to CASIGDREYGYTF.